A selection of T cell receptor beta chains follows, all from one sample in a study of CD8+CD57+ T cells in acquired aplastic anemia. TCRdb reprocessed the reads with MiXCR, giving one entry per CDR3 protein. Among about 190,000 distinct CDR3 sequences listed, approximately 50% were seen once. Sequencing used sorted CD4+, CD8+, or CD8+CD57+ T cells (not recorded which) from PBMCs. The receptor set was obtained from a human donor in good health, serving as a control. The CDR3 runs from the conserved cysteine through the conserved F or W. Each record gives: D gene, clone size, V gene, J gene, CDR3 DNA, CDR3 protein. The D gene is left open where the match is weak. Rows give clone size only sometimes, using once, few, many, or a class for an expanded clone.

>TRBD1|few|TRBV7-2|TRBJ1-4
TGTGCCAGCAGTTACGTCTACAGGGGGACTAATGAAAAACTGTTTTTT
CASSYVYRGTNEKLFF
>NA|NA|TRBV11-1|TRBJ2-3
TGTGCCAGCAGCTTACACAGGGTAGATACGCAGTATTTT
CASSLHRVDTQYF
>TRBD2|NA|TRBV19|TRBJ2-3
TGTGCCAGTAGTATAGAAATACTAGCGGCGCCCACAGGTACGCAGTATTTT
CASSIEILAAPTGTQYF
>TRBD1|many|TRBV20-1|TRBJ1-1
TGCAGTGGGAAACAGGGGGGAGGTACTGAAGCTTTCTTT
CSGKQGGGTEAFF
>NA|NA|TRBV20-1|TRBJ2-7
TGCAGTGCTAGAGCCGGGGACTTAACCTACGAGCAGTACTTC
CSARAGDLTYEQYF
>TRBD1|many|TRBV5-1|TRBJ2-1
TGCGCCAGCAGCTGGGGACAGGGTAACGACAATGAGCAGTTCTTC
CASSWGQGNDNEQFF
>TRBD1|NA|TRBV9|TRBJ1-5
TGTGCCAGCAGCCCGGACAGGGCAGAGCCCCAGCATTTT
CASSPDRAEPQHF
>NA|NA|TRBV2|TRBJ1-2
TGTGCCAGCAGAGGGCGTAAAGAACACTATGGCTACACCTTC
CASRGRKEHYGYTF
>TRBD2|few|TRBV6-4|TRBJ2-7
TGTGCCAGCAGTGACTCCTTAGCGGGGAGACTCTACGAGCAGTGCTTC
CASSDSLAGRLYEQCF
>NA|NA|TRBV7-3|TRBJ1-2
TGTGCCAGCAGCTTACTAGGTGGAGTTACGGGGAGGTATGGCTACACCTTC
CASSLLGGVTGRYGYTF
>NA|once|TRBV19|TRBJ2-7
TGTGCCAGTAGTATAGGGAGGGGTCAGGGGGTTTACGAGCAGTACTTC
CASSIGRGQGVYEQYF
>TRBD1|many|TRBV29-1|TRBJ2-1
TGCAGCGTCGCAGACAGGGGTGGGGACAATGAGCAGTTCTTC
CSVADRGGDNEQFF
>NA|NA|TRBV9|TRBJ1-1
TGTGCCAGCAGCTCACAGATCAACACTGAAGCTTTCTTT
CASSSQINTEAFF
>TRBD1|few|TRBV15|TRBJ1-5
TGTGCCACCGACAGGGGTCAGCCCCAGCATTTT
CATDRGQPQHF
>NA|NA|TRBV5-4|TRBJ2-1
TGTGCCAGCAGCTTGGGGGCAGGGATGACCTACAATGAGCAGTTCTTC
CASSLGAGMTYNEQFF
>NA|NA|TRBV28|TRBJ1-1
TGTGCCAGCATTGGCGGGGCAGTCGGGGGGGAGGAAGCTTTCTTT
CASIGGAVGGEEAFF
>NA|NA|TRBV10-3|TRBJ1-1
TGTGCCGCCAGTGGGGTCAGTATGGGGACTGAAGCTTTCTTT
CAASGVSMGTEAFF
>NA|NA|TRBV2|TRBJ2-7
TGTGCCACCAAGCAGGTGATCGGCTACGAGCAGTACTTC
CATKQVIGYEQYF
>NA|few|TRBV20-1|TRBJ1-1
TGCAGTGTAGTCCGGGGTATGAACACTGAAGCTTTCTTT
CSVVRGMNTEAFF
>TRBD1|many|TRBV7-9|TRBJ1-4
TGTGCCAGCAGCTTAGTAGGTACAGGGGGGAAGGAAAAACTGTTTTTT
CASSLVGTGGKEKLFF
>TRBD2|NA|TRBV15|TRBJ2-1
TGTGCCACCAGCGGGGCCGCGGGGGGGCCCCATCTGAATGAGCAGTTCTTC
CATSGAAGGPHLNEQFF
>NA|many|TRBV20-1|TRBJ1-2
TGCAGTGCTAGGGGGGGGGTCTATGGCTACACCTTC
CSARGGVYGYTF
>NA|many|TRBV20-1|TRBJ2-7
TGCAGTGCTAGAAGGTGGACGGACTACGAGCAGTACTTC
CSARRWTDYEQYF
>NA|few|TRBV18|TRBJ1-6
TGTGCCAGCTCACCTAGGGATGGCGATTCACCCCTCCACTTT
CASSPRDGDSPLHF
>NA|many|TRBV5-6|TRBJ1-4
TGTGCCAGCAGCTTGGCACGGACTAATGAAAAACTGTTTTTT
CASSLARTNEKLFF
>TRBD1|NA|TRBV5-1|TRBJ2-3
TGTGCCAGCAGCACTGGGACAGGGAACACAGATACGCAGTATTTT
CASSTGTGNTDTQYF
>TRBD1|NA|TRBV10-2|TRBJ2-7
TGCGCCAGCAACGCCGGGACAGGGATCCCGCCGCTCCTATACGAGCAGTACTTC
CASNAGTGIPPLLYEQYF
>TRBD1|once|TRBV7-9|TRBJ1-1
TGTGCCAGCAGCACGTACAGGGGGCGAGGGTCTGAAGCTTTCTTT
CASSTYRGRGSEAFF
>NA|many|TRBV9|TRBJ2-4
TGTGCCAGCAGCGTCTTTCCCAAAAACATTCAGTACTTC
CASSVFPKNIQYF
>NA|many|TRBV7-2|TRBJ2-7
TGTGCCAGCAGCTGGGCCGGGACAAATACCTACGAGCAGTACTTC
CASSWAGTNTYEQYF
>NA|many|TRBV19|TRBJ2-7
TGTGCCAGTAGTATAGAGAAGGGGGTAACCTACGAGCAGTACTTC
CASSIEKGVTYEQYF
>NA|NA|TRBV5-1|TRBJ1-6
TGCGCCAGCAGACGGGACAATTCACCCCTCCACTTT
CASRRDNSPLHF
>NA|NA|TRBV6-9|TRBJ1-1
TGTGCCAGCGTCGCCAATGGGGACGGAGGCACTGAAGCTTTCTTT
CASVANGDGGTEAFF
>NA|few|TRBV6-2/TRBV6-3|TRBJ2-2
TGTGCCAGCAGTTCCCCGGGACGGACCAACACCGGGGAGCTGTTTTTT
CASSSPGRTNTGELFF
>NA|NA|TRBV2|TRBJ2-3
TGTGCCAGCACCGGGGCAGTAGATACGCAGTATTTT
CASTGAVDTQYF
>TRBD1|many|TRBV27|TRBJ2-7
TGTGCCAGCAGTTCGCGGACAGGATACGAGCAGTACTTC
CASSSRTGYEQYF
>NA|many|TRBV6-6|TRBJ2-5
TGTGCCAGCAGTACCACAGGCCCCAGGGAGACCCAGTACTTC
CASSTTGPRETQYF
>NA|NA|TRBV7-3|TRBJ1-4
TGTGCCAGCAGTGAGTACAGGCTTAATGAAAAACTGTTTTTT
CASSEYRLNEKLFF
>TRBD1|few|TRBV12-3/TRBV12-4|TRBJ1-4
TGTGCCAGCAGGGAGATCGGACAGGGGGCTGGGGAAAAACTGTTTTTT
CASREIGQGAGEKLFF
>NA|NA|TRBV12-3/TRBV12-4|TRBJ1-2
TGTGCCAGCAGTTCTCCGGGGGTCACAGGAAGAAATGGCTACACCTTC
CASSSPGVTGRNGYTF
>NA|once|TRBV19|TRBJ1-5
TGTGCCAGTAGACGAGGGGCCTACAATCAGCCCCAGCATTTT
CASRRGAYNQPQHF
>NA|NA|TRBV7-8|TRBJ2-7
TGTGCCAGCAGTTTATTCCAGGGGAGCTACAAGCAGTACTTC
CASSLFQGSYKQYF
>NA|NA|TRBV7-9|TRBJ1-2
TGTGCCAGCAGCTTAGATGTGGATGGCTACACCTTC
CASSLDVDGYTF
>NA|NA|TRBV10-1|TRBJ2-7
TGCGCCAGCACCAGGGGGGGTTCCTACGAGCAGTACTTC
CASTRGGSYEQYF
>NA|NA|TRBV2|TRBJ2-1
TGTGCCAGCAGTGAAGCGTTGGGGGGCAATGAGCAGTTCTTC
CASSEALGGNEQFF
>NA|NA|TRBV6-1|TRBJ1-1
TGTGCCAGCAGTCTACACAGGGATGACACTGAAGCTTTCTTT
CASSLHRDDTEAFF
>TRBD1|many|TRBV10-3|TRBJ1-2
TGTGCCATCAGGTTTGACAGGGTAGATGGCTACACCTTC
CAIRFDRVDGYTF
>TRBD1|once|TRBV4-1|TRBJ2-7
TGCGCCAGCAGCCAACCTGACAGGGAACTCTACGAGCAGTACTTC
CASSQPDRELYEQYF
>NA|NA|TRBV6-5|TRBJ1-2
TGTGCCAGCAGTCCAGGGACCTTAACTAACTATGGCTACACCTTC
CASSPGTLTNYGYTF
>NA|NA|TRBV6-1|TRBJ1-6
TGTGCCAGCAGCTACAGTTCTAAAGGGGATCCACCCCTCCACTTT
CASSYSSKGDPPLHF
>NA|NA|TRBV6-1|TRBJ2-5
TGTGCCAGTAGCACGGACCAAGAGACCCAGTACTTC
CASSTDQETQYF